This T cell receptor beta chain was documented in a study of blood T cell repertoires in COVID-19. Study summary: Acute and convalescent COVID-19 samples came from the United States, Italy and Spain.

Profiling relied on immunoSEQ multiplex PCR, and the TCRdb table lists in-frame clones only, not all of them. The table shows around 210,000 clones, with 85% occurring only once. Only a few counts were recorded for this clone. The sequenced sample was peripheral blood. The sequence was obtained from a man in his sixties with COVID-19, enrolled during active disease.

The CDR3 spells CASSPIGQRNQPQHF. The CDR3 DNA reads TGTGCCAGCAGTCCCATCGGACAGCGCAATCAGCCCCAGCATTTT. This chain links TRBV27 with TRBJ1-5, with D possibly being TRBD1 (6 bases). The CDR3 runs 15 residues. Trimming pared 5 bases from V and 2 bases from J, leaving 13 bases between. Germline V CDR1 and CDR2: MNHEY, SMNVEV (reference sequence).